These T cell receptor beta chains were read from a single sample in a study of a mutant IDH1 vaccine in newly diagnosed glioma. Libraries were prepared by immunoSEQ multiplex PCR; TCRdb keeps only in-frame clonotypes and omits some of them. The data show 99,000 or so clones, about 90% seen once. Sequenced here: PBMCs, sampled from a glioma patient treated with radiotherapy, temozolomide or both. These receptor sequences come from a woman between 50 and 59 years old with glioma. Each CDR3 is given with its conserved first and last residue. The D gene is left open where the match is weak. The listing skips clone size in some rows; elsewhere it reads once, few, many or a size class.

TRBJ1-5 TRBV9 NA NA CASSKGYSNQPQHF TGTGCCAGCAGCAAGGGGTATAGCAATCAGCCCCAGCATTTT
TRBJ1-2 TRBV27 NA TRBD1 CASRDTGQGGGYTF TGTGCCAGCAGGGATACTGGACAGGGAGGAGGCTACACCTTC
TRBJ1-1 TRBV27 NA NA CASSLRQGSHLGRAFF TGTGCCAGCAGTTTAAGGCAGGGGTCTCATCTGGGCCGAGCTTTCTTT
TRBJ2-2 TRBV7-9 NA NA CASSLRGSQAGELFF TGTGCCAGCAGCTTACGAGGGAGTCAAGCCGGGGAGCTGTTTTTT
TRBJ2-1 TRBV6-4 NA TRBD2 CASIPSGRAKPYNEQFF TGTGCCAGCATCCCTAGCGGGAGGGCGAAGCCCTACAATGAGCAGTTCTTC
TRBJ2-7 TRBV23-1 NA TRBD1 CASTYGGAGGPYEQYF TGCGCCAGCACATACGGTGGGGCAGGGGGCCCTTACGAGCAGTACTTC
TRBJ2-5 TRBV5-8 NA NA CASSLGDTSGQETQYF TGTGCCAGCAGCTTGGGCGATACTAGTGGACAAGAGACCCAGTACTTC
TRBJ1-3 TRBV15 once NA CATSREATRLTVSGNTIYF TGTGCCACCAGCAGAGAAGCTACACGTCTGACTGTCTCTGGAAACACCATATATTTT
TRBJ2-7 TRBV9 NA TRBD2 CASSVAGGPYEQYF TGTGCCAGCAGCGTAGCGGGAGGGCCCTACGAGCAGTACTTC
TRBJ2-1 TRBV5-1 NA NA CASSLASATYNEQFF TGCGCCAGCAGCTTGGCTAGCGCGACCTACAATGAGCAGTTCTTC
TRBJ1-3 TRBV6-1 NA NA CASRTTGNTIYF TGTGCCAGCCGGACGACAGGAAACACCATATATTTT
TRBJ2-7 TRBV2 NA NA CASSEREEGEQYF TGTGCCAGCAGTGAACGTGAGGAGGGCGAGCAGTACTTC
TRBJ2-5 TRBV30 NA TRBD1 CAWRQTGVETQYF TGTGCCTGGAGACAGACAGGGGTAGAGACCCAGTACTTC
TRBJ2-1 TRBV2 NA TRBD2 CASSGVAGGLFDEQFF TGTGCCAGCAGTGGGGTAGCGGGAGGGCTTTTCGATGAGCAGTTCTTC
TRBJ1-2 TRBV29-1 NA NA CSVEDKSNYGYTF TGCAGCGTTGAAGACAAATCTAACTATGGCTACACCTTC
TRBJ1-2 TRBV2 NA NA CASSELEDLYGYTF TGTGCCAGCAGTGAATTGGAAGACCTCTATGGCTACACCTTC
TRBJ2-1 TRBV6-4 NA TRBD2 CASSDSPIAGGPRDEQFF TGTGCCAGCAGTGACTCTCCTATAGCGGGAGGGCCTCGCGATGAGCAGTTCTTC
TRBJ2-4 TRBV27 NA NA CASGKNIQYF TGTGCCAGCGGGAAAAACATTCAGTACTTC
TRBJ2-5 TRBV6-6 NA TRBD2 CASSYGLAGVTQYF TGTGCCAGCAGTTACGGGCTAGCGGGGGTTACCCAGTACTTC
TRBJ1-1 TRBV2 NA NA CASSEYLDTEAFF TGTGCCAGCAGTGAATATCTGGACACTGAAGCTTTCTTT
TRBJ2-1 TRBV18 NA NA CASSVPGSQINNEQFF TGTGCCAGCTCAGTGCCCGGGTCCCAAATAAACAATGAGCAGTTCTTC
TRBJ1-2 TRBV28 NA TRBD1 CASLVGTGSVYGYTF TGTGCCAGCTTGGTGGGGACAGGGAGCGTCTATGGCTACACCTTC
TRBJ2-1 TRBV11-2 NA NA CASSLGPASYNEQFF TGTGCCAGCAGCTTAGGCCCCGCTAGTTACAATGAGCAGTTCTTC
TRBJ2-7 TRBV30 NA TRBD2 CAWSVREGLEQYF TGTGCCTGGAGTGTACGGGAGGGATTAGAGCAGTACTTC
TRBJ1-2 TRBV29-1 NA NA CSALLAGVRGYTF TGCAGCGCCCTACTGGCAGGGGTACGGGGCTACACCTTC
TRBJ2-7 TRBV28 NA NA CASSPGDPSYEQYF TGTGCCAGCAGTCCAGGGGACCCTTCCTACGAGCAGTACTTC
TRBJ2-7 TRBV5-4 NA NA CASSSRGRELYEQYF TGTGCCAGCAGCTCGAGGGGGCGGGAACTCTACGAGCAGTACTTC
TRBJ1-2 TRBV7-2 NA NA CASSLSGGVLLYGYTF TGTGCCAGCAGCTTATCCGGGGGCGTTCTCCTATATGGCTACACCTTC
TRBJ1-2 TRBV19 NA TRBD1 CASSSPGQGASF TGTGCCAGTAGTTCCCCGGGACAGGGGGCTTCCTTC
TRBJ1-2 TRBV7-9 NA NA CASSSLRKVYGYTF TGTGCCAGCAGCTCGTTACGAAAAGTATATGGCTACACCTTC
TRBJ2-2 TRBV19 NA TRBD1 CASSGRDRPTGELFF TGTGCCAGTAGTGGCCGGGACAGGCCCACCGGGGAGCTGTTTTTT
TRBJ1-5 TRBV4-1 NA TRBD1 CASSPGTGVRQPQHF TGCGCCAGCAGCCCCGGGACAGGAGTTAGGCAGCCCCAGCATTTT
TRBJ2-3 TRBV14 NA TRBD2 CASSHLFGGLGEDTQYF TGTGCCAGCAGCCACCTTTTCGGAGGACTAGGGGAGGATACGCAGTATTTT
TRBJ2-1 TRBV5-1 NA TRBD2 CASIRASGSHEQFF TGCGCCAGCATTCGGGCTAGCGGGAGCCATGAGCAGTTCTTC
TRBJ2-6 TRBV9 NA NA CASSVGSANVLTF TGTGCCAGCAGCGTAGGGTCGGCCAACGTCCTGACTTTC
TRBJ1-5 TRBV4-1 NA TRBD1 CASSQARDRVGQPQHF TGCGCCAGCAGCCAAGCCCGGGACAGGGTCGGTCAGCCCCAGCATTTT
TRBJ2-1 TRBV5-1 NA NA CASSFDWNNEQFF TGCGCCAGCAGCTTTGACTGGAACAATGAGCAGTTCTTC
TRBJ2-1 TRBV2 NA NA CASGDRSSYNEQFF TGTGCCAGCGGCGACAGGAGCTCCTACAATGAGCAGTTCTTC
TRBJ2-3 TRBV5-1 once NA CASRLPQDTDTQYF TGCGCCAGCAGGTTACCACAAGACACAGATACGCAGTATTTT
TRBJ2-5 TRBV7-2 NA TRBD2 CASSLTTSGKETQYF TGTGCCAGCAGCTTAACGACTAGCGGCAAAGAGACCCAGTACTTC
TRBJ2-5 TRBV19 NA NA CASSPSTVPQETQYF TGTGCCAGTAGCCCCTCTACGGTCCCCCAAGAGACCCAGTACTTC
TRBJ2-7 TRBV5-4 NA NA CASSLNPYEQYF TGTGCCAGCAGCCTGAATCCCTACGAGCAGTACTTC
TRBJ1-5 TRBV27 NA NA CASSRAGNQPQHF TGTGCCAGCAGCCGTGCCGGCAATCAGCCCCAGCATTTT
TRBJ1-6 TRBV30 NA NA CACRDTVRALHF TGTGCCTGCCGGGACACGGTTAGAGCCCTCCACTTT
TRBJ2-2 TRBV28 NA NA CASSFVVSTGELFF TGTGCCAGCAGTTTTGTAGTGAGCACCGGGGAGCTGTTTTTT
TRBJ2-4 TRBV27 NA TRBD2 CASSMTSGNIQYF TGTGCCAGCAGTATGACTAGCGGCAACATTCAGTACTTC
TRBJ2-7 TRBV5-6 NA NA CASSLRSGYEQYF TGTGCCAGCAGCTTACGTTCAGGGTACGAGCAGTACTTC
TRBJ2-4 TRBV11-2 NA TRBD2 CASSSRGIAGGNIQYF TGTGCCAGCAGCTCCCGGGGGATAGCGGGAGGTAACATTCAGTACTTC
TRBJ2-1 TRBV29-1 NA TRBD2 CSGETSGSYNEQFF TGCAGCGGCGAGACTAGCGGGAGTTATAATGAGCAGTTCTTC